Shown below are 25 T cell receptor beta chains from a single sample sequenced in a study of T cells after yellow fever vaccination. TCRdb reprocessed the 5' RACE reads via MiXCR and lists one record per CDR3 protein. The sample contains 250,000 to 400,000 distinct CDR3 sequences, approximately 4.3% of which appear only once. Source: PBMCs, taken 15 days after the yellow fever booster vaccination. All receptors derive from a young man who received the YFV17D yellow fever vaccine.

There are a few counts of this clonotype. V usage is TRBV27 and J usage is TRBJ2-7, with no clear D. The CDR3 consists of 15 residues. Germline V gene lookup returns CDR1 MNHEY and CDR2 SMNVEV (reference sequence). Trimming removed 0 bases from V and 0 bases from J, with 9 bases in between. The CDR3 nucleotides read TGTGCCAGCAGTTTATCTAGGGCTACCTCCTACGAGCAGTACTTC. Residues: CASSLSRATSYEQYF.

In this sample, this clonotype turned up many times. The chain combines TRBV25-1 with TRBJ2-1; tentative D call: TRBD2 (6 bases). This CDR3 is built from 16 residues. V was cut by 5 bases and J by 7 bases, with 21 bases left in between. Germline loops: CDR1 MGHDK, CDR2 SYGVNS. The CDR3 DNA is TGTGCCAGCAGTAAGGCGGGGTCTCCGCAAGCGAATGAGCAGTTCTTC. As protein: CASSKAGSPQANEQFF.

CDR3 loop: CASSLRTHTDTQYF. The CDR3 DNA reads as TGTGCCAGCAGCCTGCGTACCCACACAGATACGCAGTATTTT. The chain has TRBV14 and TRBJ2-3; no firm D call. Trimming stripped 4 bases from V and 2 bases from J, with 10 bases between. Germline V gene sequence: CDR1 SGHDN, CDR2 FVKESK. There are 14 residues in the CDR3.

This clonotype occurred many times. The rearrangement joins TRBV27 to TRBJ1-4; D unresolved. The V gene lost 3 bases and the J gene lost 7 bases, with 12 bases spanning the gap. Germline V gene data show CDR1 as MNHEY and CDR2 as SMNVEV (reference sequence). The CDR3 extends over 14 amino acids. The CDR3 region is CASSFLLSGEKLFF. The CDR3 DNA reads as TGTGCCAGCAGTTTTCTCTTAAGCGGTGAAAAACTGTTTTTT.

As concerns this clonotype: This could be a read error, since a much larger clone is one nucleotide away. The gene calls are TRBV10-3 and TRBJ1-1; D unresolved. The ends were cut back, 0 bases at V and 1 base at J, with 6 bases in the middle. The CDR3 has 14 amino acids. Germline lookup yields CDR1 ENHRY and CDR2 SYGVKD. For the CDR3, the DNA is TGTGCCATCAGTGAGTCGTGGGGGAACACTGAAGCTTTCTTT. Translated: CAISESWGNTEAFF.

This clonotype appeared a few times. J is TRBJ1-4 and V is TRBV28, with 7 bases that match TRBD1. J was trimmed by 4 bases and V by 4 bases; bases with no gene match: 6. Germline CDR1 reads MDHEN; CDR2 reads SYDVKM. CDR3 length: 15 residues. DNA for the CDR3: TGTGCCAGCAGTTCCAGCGGGACAGTTAATGAAAAACTGTTTTTT. Translated, it gives CASSSSGTVNEKLFF.

This clonotype came up many times. The chain recombines TRBV20-1 with TRBJ1-2; no clear D gene. Germline-derived CDR1 and CDR2 are DFQATT and SNEGSKA (reference sequence). Between the trimmed V and J ends, which lost 0 bases and 8 bases, there was a span of 10 bases. The CDR3 contains 12 residues. This chain's CDR3 is CSARDQWGGYTF. As DNA, the CDR3 is TGCAGTGCTAGAGATCAATGGGGAGGCTACACCTTC.

This clonotype showed up many times. This chain joins TRBV6-1 and TRBJ2-7; D unclear. Trimming took off 4 bases at V and 5 bases at J, with 12 bases between the two ends. The CDR3 is made up of 13 amino acids. CDR1 and CDR2 from the germline V gene are MNHNS and SASEGT. The CDR3 region is CASSVSAWDEQYV. CDR3 coding DNA: TGTGCCAGCAGTGTATCGGCCTGGGACGAGCAGTACGTC.

There are many counts of this clonotype. The CDR3 reads CSEGGNVNYGYTF. CDR3 DNA sequence: TGCAGTGAGGGGGGCAACGTTAACTATGGCTACACCTTC. The genes are TRBV20-1 and TRBJ1-2, with D maybe TRBD1 (6 bases). From germline, CDR1 is DFQATT and CDR2 SNEGSKA (reference sequence). This CDR3 is built from 13 residues. Trimming removed 7 bases from V and 1 base from J, with 13 bases in between.

At least ten counts were recorded for this clonotype. This chain links TRBV7-2 with TRBJ1-1; D remains unclear. Trimming took off 5 bases at V and 0 bases at J, with 10 bases between the two ends. In germline, CDR1 is SGHTA, CDR2 FQGNSA. The CDR3 consists of 14 residues. The CDR3 spells CASSQDRVNTEAFF. In DNA form, the CDR3 reads TGTGCCAGCAGCCAAGACCGAGTGAACACTGAAGCTTTCTTT.

This clonotype was recorded at least ten times. The chain uses TRBV5-1 and TRBJ2-2; the match to TRBD2 covers 13 bases. J was trimmed by 7 bases and V by 3 bases; bases with no gene match: 6. The CDR3 totals 16 residues. Germline CDR1 reads SGHRS; CDR2 reads YFSETQ. The CDR3 bases are TGCGCCAGCAGCTCCGGGACTAGCGGGGATGTCGGGGAGCTGTTTTTT. Protein product: CASSSGTSGDVGELFF.

This clonotype was seen a handful of times. This chain connects TRBV20-1 to TRBJ1-6; D might be TRBD1 (5 bases). Looked up from germline, CDR1 is DFQATT and CDR2 is SNEGSKA (reference sequence). The CDR3 runs 17 residues. The V and J ends lost 0 bases and 0 bases respectively, with 12 bases between them. In DNA form, the CDR3 reads TGCAGTGCTAGAGATGGGGCCGAAAGCTCCTATAATTCACCCCTCCACTTT. Its translation: CSARDGAESSYNSPLHF.

The chain links TRBV7-2 to TRBJ1-1; D gene unclear. Germline values: CDR1 SGHTA, CDR2 FQGNSA. This CDR3 region has 12 residues. V gave up 1 base and J gave up 11 bases, with 11 bases separating them. This CDR3 reads CASSLDLGMAFF. The CDR3 DNA sequence: TGTGCCAGCAGCTTAGATTTGGGGATGGCTTTCTTT.

This clonotype appeared a few times. The chain joins TRBV5-1 to TRBJ2-3; 7 nucleotides match TRBD1. The CDR3 totals 16 residues. Looked up from germline, CDR1 is SGHRS and CDR2 is YFSETQ. V gave up 0 bases and J gave up 1 base; unmatched junction bases: 5. DNA for the CDR3: TGCGCCAGCAGCTTGGTCCCAGGGGGTGGCACAGATACGCAGTATTTT. It codes for CASSLVPGGGTDTQYF.

The table lists this clonotype with many counts. The rearrangement joins TRBV20-1 to TRBJ1-1; possibly TRBD1 for D (5 bases). The CDR3 totals 14 residues. Germline V gene sequence: CDR1 DFQATT, CDR2 SNEGSKA (reference sequence). The germline V and J ends were trimmed by 3 bases and 5 bases, with 16 bases remaining between them. The CDR3 region is CSARELAGYTEAFF. The CDR3 nucleotides read TGCAGTGCTAGGGAGCTGGCAGGGTATACTGAAGCTTTCTTT.

This clonotype was observed a handful of times. The chain has TRBV5-1 and TRBJ1-5; no clear D gene. CDR3 size: 15 residues. Per germline, CDR1 SGHRS and CDR2 YFSETQ. V was shortened by 5 bases and J by 1 base, with 13 bases between the two germline ends. The CDR3 bases are TGCGCCAGCAGGGAACGGCCCCTGAGCAATCAGCCCCAGCATTTT. It specifies CASRERPLSNQPQHF.

This clonotype was observed at least ten times. The chain has TRBV20-1 and TRBJ2-5; 8 nucleotides agree with TRBD2. The germline V gene encodes CDR1 DFQATT and CDR2 SNEGSKA (reference sequence). V lost 5 bases, J lost 4 bases, and 24 bases stayed unmatched. The CDR3 is 19 residues long. DNA for the CDR3: TGCAGTGCTCACCCCAGGACGGGGACTAGAGGGTTGGTGGGAGAGACCCAGTACTTC. Protein: CSAHPRTGTRGLVGETQYF.

The rearrangement links TRBV11-2 to TRBJ2-7; 10 nucleotides match TRBD1. Germline V lookup: CDR1 SGHAT, CDR2 FQNNGV. The V and J ends lost 5 bases and 5 bases, in that order; junction bases with no gene match: 9. The CDR3 is 15 amino acids. CDR3 sequence: CASSQGTGAIHEQYV. The CDR3 DNA reads as TGTGCCAGCAGCCAAGGGACAGGGGCTATCCACGAGCAGTACGTC.

The sample holds a few counts of this clonotype. The chain carries TRBV19 and TRBJ2-1, with D uncertain. The V and J ends lost 2 bases and 6 bases respectively, with 14 bases between them. The CDR3 totals 15 residues. CDR1 and CDR2 (germline): LNHDA, SQIVND (reference sequence). As DNA, the CDR3 is TGTGCCAGTAGTATAACCTCAGGAGCCTCCAATGAGCAGTTCTTC. Translating gives CASSITSGASNEQFF.

This clonotype was seen ten or more times. This chain joins TRBV6-1 and TRBJ2-6, with D unresolved. CDR1 is MNHNS, CDR2 SASEGT, per germline. Trimming cost V 4 bases and J 3 bases, with 16 bases left between them. This CDR3 has 17 amino acids. CDR3 protein: CASSGLAGLGGANVLTF. The CDR3 DNA follows: TGTGCCAGCAGTGGGTTAGCTGGGCTTGGTGGGGCCAACGTCCTGACTTTC.

This clonotype was seen repeatedly, ten times or more. Germline is not matched at one junction end, which may reflect a read error. The rearrangement uses TRBV7-7 and TRBJ2-5; a possible D gene is TRBD1 (6 bases). Germline V lookup: CDR1 SSHAT, CDR2 FNYEAQ (reference sequence). The length of the CDR3 is 13 residues. In DNA form, the CDR3 reads TGTGCTAGCAGTACACCCGACAGGGAGACCCAGTACTTC. Encoded protein: CASSTPDRETQYF.

This clonotype was detected ten times or more. This chain joins TRBV20-1 and TRBJ2-5; D remains unclear. V shed 0 bases and J shed 5 bases, with 19 bases lying between them. Germline CDR1 DFQATT, CDR2 SNEGSKA (reference sequence). This CDR3 has 16 amino acids. CDR3 in DNA: TGCAGTGCTAGAGATTCTGCTTCGCGCGATTGGGAGACCCAGTACTTC. Amino acid sequence: CSARDSASRDWETQYF.

Only a few counts were recorded for this clonotype. V and J are TRBV6-2 or TRBV6-3 and TRBJ2-2, with D uncertain. The length of the CDR3 is 17 residues. Per the germline V gene, CDR1 is MNHEY and CDR2 is SVGEGT. Trimming pared 4 bases from V and 7 bases from J, leaving 22 bases between. CDR3 amino acids: CASSLYGPATFRGELFF. Here the CDR3 DNA reads TGTGCCAGCAGTTTGTACGGACCGGCCACTTTTCGCGGGGAGCTGTTTTTT.

This clonotype occurred many times. The rearrangement links TRBV10-3 to TRBJ1-6; 7 bases fit TRBD1. The CDR3 runs to 17 residues. Germline CDR1 and CDR2: ENHRY and SYGVKD. After removal of 3 bases from V and 8 bases from J, the junction contained 13 bases not matched to a gene. The CDR3 reads CAISERTGHLNDSPLHF. The CDR3 region has the DNA TGTGCCATCAGTGAACGGACAGGTCATCTCAATGATTCACCCCTCCACTTT.

This clonotype was detected a few times. The chain is built from TRBV12-3 or TRBV12-4 and TRBJ2-7; D unresolved. Trimming stripped 4 bases from V and 0 bases from J, with 10 bases between. This CDR3 spans 14 amino acids. The CDR3 nucleotides are TGTGCCAGCAGTTCCTATGGGGTCTCCTACGAGCAGTACTTC. This codes for CASSSYGVSYEQYF.